This TCR beta chain was documented in a study of blood T cells in healthy people across ages. Study results and caveats: Roughly linear declines in TCR beta diversity per million T cells occurred with age. Estimated diversity, derived from one million T cells, was regarded as an underestimate.

On this clonotype: What it binds is not known.

Primed by a sample-barcoded 5' primer and a J-beta primer mix, a second PCR proceeded for 7 to 11 cycles. TCRdb itself ran the 5' RACE reads through MiXCR, one entry per CDR3 protein. This sample has fewer than 1,000,000 distinct CDR3 sequences, with about 46% found just once. CDR1 MNHEY and CDR2 SMNVEV come from the germline V gene (reference sequence). The CDR3 length is 14 residues. V dropped 4 bases and J dropped 8 bases, with 17 bases sitting between them. Per-sample PBMC isolation yielded at least 6.5 million cells. Sequencing was performed on blood. The V gene is TRBV27, the J gene TRBJ1-2; maybe TRBD1 (6 bases). This clonotype originated in an elderly man in good health. CDR3 residues: CASSSGGGVTGYTF. In nucleotides, the CDR3 is TGTGCCAGCAGTTCGGGAGGGGGTGTGACCGGCTACACCTTC.